The 13 T cell receptor beta chains presented below share a single source sample, sequenced in a study of blood T cell repertoires in COVID-19. Clones were read by immunoSEQ multiplex PCR, and TCRdb kept only the in-frame ones, dropping some. This table has a few hundred thousand clones, 75% to 95% appearing once. The specimen was peripheral blood. Receptors originate from a young adult with COVID-19, enrolled during active disease.

In this sample, this clone turned up once. This chain links TRBV5-1 with TRBJ2-7; 12 bases map to TRBD2. The CDR3 extends over 15 amino acids. The germline V gene has CDR1 SGHRS and CDR2 YFSETQ. The trim removed 3 bases at V and 4 bases at J, leaving 5 bases unmatched. CDR3 nucleotides: TGCGCCAGCAGCTCCTTTCTAGCGGGAGGGTACGAGCAGTACTTC. Translated, it gives CASSSFLAGGYEQYF.

The rearrangement links TRBV19 to TRBJ2-2; tentative D call: TRBD1 (5 bases). CDR1 is LNHDA, CDR2 SQIVND, per germline (reference sequence). V was pared by 4 bases and J by 7 bases, with 16 bases between. CDR3 length: 15 amino acids. The CDR3 region has the DNA TGTGCCAGTAGTACAGGGTATGGGCGTAGCGGGGAGCTGTTTTTT. Residues: CASSTGYGRSGELFF.

This clone was counted once. The V call is TRBV2, the J call TRBJ2-2; D not resolved. Germline CDR1 reads SNHLY; CDR2 reads FYNNEI. V lost 6 bases and J lost 6, with 14 bases in between. This CDR3 contains 14 residues. The CDR3 here is CASRPGSVPGELFF. The CDR3 DNA is TGTGCCAGCAGACCCGGTTCGGTTCCCGGGGAGCTGTTTTTT. The full variable domain, its missing parts supplied by reference TRBV2 and TRBJ2-2, is EPEVTQTPSHQVTQMGQEVILRCVPISNHLYFYWYRQILGQKVEFLVSFYNNEISEKSEIFDDQFSVERPDGSNFTLKIRSTKLEDSAMYFCASRPGSVPGELFFGEGSRLTVL.

This chain connects TRBV5-6 to TRBJ1-5, with 8 bases lining up with TRBD1. The CDR3 totals 18 residues. CDR1 and CDR2 from the germline V gene are SGHDT and YYEEEE. V lost 3 bases, J lost 0 bases, and 11 bases stayed unmatched. The CDR3 nucleotides are TGTGCCAGCAGCTCAGGACAGGGACTGGGCTATAGCAATCAGCCCCAGCATTTT. Its translation is CASSSGQGLGYSNQPQHF.

This clone was seen a single time. The genes are TRBV6-4 and TRBJ2-1; unclear D gene. Germline V gene sequence: CDR1 MRHNA, CDR2 SNTAGT. The V end was cut by 0 bases, the J end by 4 bases, with 10 bases between. The CDR3 sequence is 15 residues long. CDR3 coding DNA: TGTGCCAGCAGTGACTCTGAGACTTCTTACAATGAGCAGTTCTTC. It yields the protein CASSDSETSYNEQFF.

The CDR3 DNA is TGTGCCAGCAGCTTGGGGGCAGGGGGCGCCTACGAGCAGTACTTC. Protein: CASSLGAGGAYEQYF. The V call is TRBV5-6, the J call TRBJ2-7; the match to TRBD1 covers 8 bases. CDR1 is SGHDT, CDR2 YYEEEE, per germline. CDR3 length: 15 amino acids. Trimming at V came to 0 bases and at J to 2 bases, leaving 4 bases not matched to a gene.

The DNA of the CDR3 is TGCGCCAGCAGCCCCCTGAGCGATGGTAACTATGGCTACACCTTC. Protein sequence: CASSPLSDGNYGYTF. The V and J genes are TRBV5-1 and TRBJ1-2; D remains unclear. The germline CDR1 and CDR2 sequences are SGHRS and YFSETQ. This CDR3 contains 15 residues. V shed 4 bases and J shed 1 base, with 14 bases lying between them.

The rearrangement uses TRBV29-1 and TRBJ2-1, with a tentative D call TRBD2 (6 bases). This CDR3 has 15 amino acids. Per the germline V gene, CDR1 is SQVTM and CDR2 is ANQGSEA. V was cut by 2 bases and J by 5 bases, with 16 bases left in between. This chain's CDR3 is CSVEQISGLNNEQFF. The DNA of the CDR3 is TGCAGCGTTGAACAGATTAGCGGATTAAACAATGAGCAGTTCTTC.

The chain carries TRBV6-2 or TRBV6-3 and TRBJ2-3; 7 positions match TRBD2. The CDR3 loop spans 15 amino acids. CDR1 MNHEY and CDR2 SVGEGT come from the germline V gene. The V segment lost 4 bases and the J segment 5 bases; nucleotides outside the gene matches: 9. The CDR3 protein is CASSSHAGEGDTQYF. The CDR3 nucleotides read TGTGCCAGCAGTTCCCATGCGGGAGAGGGAGATACGCAGTATTTT.

The genes are TRBV11-2 and TRBJ2-7, with 7 bases matching TRBD2. The CDR3 spans 16 residues. The germline V gene encodes CDR1 SGHAT and CDR2 FQNNGV. The trim removed 1 base at V and 0 bases at J, leaving 6 bases unmatched. Written as DNA, the CDR3 is TGTGCCAGCAGCTTAGGCCCTAGCGGATACTCCTACGAGCAGTACTTC. Amino acids: CASSLGPSGYSYEQYF.

The genes are TRBV5-1 and TRBJ2-7; a weak D match, TRBD2 (5 bases). The CDR3 is made up of 14 amino acids. Between the trimmed V and J ends, which lost 2 bases and 5 bases, there was a span of 14 bases. Germline-derived CDR1 and CDR2 are SGHRS and YFSETQ. The CDR3 nucleotides read TGCGCCAGCAGCTTTGCGGACTTAGGTAACGAGCAGTACTTC. It encodes CASSFADLGNEQYF.

The chain recombines TRBV19 with TRBJ2-7, with 7 bases that match TRBD2. CDR1 and CDR2 (germline): LNHDA, SQIVND (reference sequence). The ends lost 3 bases at V and 3 bases at J; junction bases unmatched: 5. The CDR3 loop spans 14 amino acids. The CDR3 spells CASSIVGGVYEQYF. CDR3 nucleotides: TGTGCCAGTAGTATTGTGGGAGGGGTCTACGAGCAGTACTTC. Combining the CDR3 with reference TRBV19 and TRBJ2-7 gives the whole variable domain DGGITQSPKYLFRKEGQNVTLSCEQNLNHDAMYWYRQDPGQGLRLIYYSQIVNDFQKGDIAEGYSVSREKKESFPLTVTSAQKNPTAFYLCASSIVGGVYEQYFGPGTRLTVT.

The V gene is TRBV11-2, the J gene TRBJ2-5; D gene uncertain. Germline-derived CDR1 and CDR2 are SGHAT and FQNNGV. V lost 1 base and J lost 5, with 11 bases in between. CDR3 size: 14 residues. CDR3: CASSLVRLAETQYF. The CDR3 nucleotides are TGTGCCAGCAGCTTAGTTCGATTAGCCGAGACCCAGTACTTC.